Shown below are 4 T cell receptor beta chains from a single sample sequenced in a study of radiation and T cells in renal cell carcinoma. As to time point: blood 4 weeks post-SBRT, at nephrectomy. As for treatment: 15 Gy SBRT to primary tumor, nephrectomy 4 weeks later. TCRdb's copy holds only in-frame clones and misses some; the assay was immunoSEQ multiplex PCR. The table has 130,000 to 150,000 clones, 86% seen once. Sequencing used blood, obtained from a patient whose treatment included radiotherapy and nephrectomy. These receptors originate from a woman between 45 and 65 years old with renal cell carcinoma.

The chain links TRBV5-1 to TRBJ1-4; D remains unclear. V gave up 4 bases and J gave up 4 bases, with 8 bases separating them. The CDR3 consists of 13 residues. The V gene's germline CDR1 is SGHRS and CDR2 YFSETQ. DNA of the CDR3: TGCGCCAGCAGCCCTCGAGTTAATGAAAAACTGTTTTTT. Protein sequence: CASSPRVNEKLFF.

The chain has TRBV19 and TRBJ2-7, with 7 bases identical to TRBD1. Germline-derived CDR1 and CDR2 are LNHDA and SQIVND (reference sequence). Trimming cost V 4 bases and J 3 bases; bases outside gene matches: 3. The CDR3 covers 13 residues. CDR3 sequence reads: CASSKGGVYEQYF. The CDR3 DNA follows: TGTGCCAGTAGTAAAGGGGGCGTCTACGAGCAGTACTTC. Supplemented by reference TRBV19 and TRBJ2-7, the full variable domain reads DGGITQSPKYLFRKEGQNVTLSCEQNLNHDAMYWYRQDPGQGLRLIYYSQIVNDFQKGDIAEGYSVSREKKESFPLTVTSAQKNPTAFYLCASSKGGVYEQYFGPGTRLTVT.

This clone has just one count. The chain recombines TRBV4-2 with TRBJ2-2, with 7 bases matching TRBD1. V was pared by 1 base and J by 6 bases, with 14 bases of the junction left unmatched. There are 18 residues in the CDR3. The germline V gene encodes CDR1 LGHNA and CDR2 YNFKEQ. CDR3 sequence (DNA): TGTGCCAGCAGCCAAGGACTTGAGGGGGCGGGCCTGGCCGGGGAGCTGTTTTTT. Residues: CASSQGLEGAGLAGELFF.

This chain uses TRBV7-9 with TRBJ1-1; the D gene is possibly TRBD1 (5 bases). The germline CDR1 and CDR2 sequences are SEHNR and FQNEAQ (reference sequence). V was shortened by 4 bases and J by 3 bases, with 9 bases between the two germline ends. CDR3 length equals 13 residues. CDR3 amino acids: CASSSEGDTEAFF. CDR3 nucleotides: TGTGCCAGCAGCTCTGAAGGGGACACTGAAGCTTTCTTT.